The 22 T cell receptor beta chains presented below share a single source sample, sequenced in a study of T cells in Graves' hyperthyroidism and ophthalmopathy. The TCR beta CDR3 regions underwent amplification using RNA transcripts as the source. HTBI primers were employed in a first-round RT-PCR of the TCR CDR3. TCRdb re-called the multiplex PCR reads through MiXCR, storing one row per CDR3 protein. The table has hundreds of thousands of distinct CDR3 sequences, about 14% seen once. The source material was blood. The source of these receptors is a man aged 45-60 years with Graves' ophthalmopathy.

The table lists this clonotype with many counts. The rearrangement links TRBV20-1 to TRBJ2-1; D might be TRBD2 (6 bases). The CDR3 has 15 residues. Per the germline V gene, CDR1 is DFQATT and CDR2 is SNEGSKA (reference sequence). Trimming removed 0 bases from V and 5 bases from J, with 14 bases in between. This CDR3 reads CSARDQVRGNNEQFF. The CDR3 DNA reads TGCAGTGCTAGAGATCAGGTACGGGGGAACAATGAGCAGTTCTTC.

This clonotype turned up a few times. V usage is TRBV5-1 and J usage is TRBJ2-3; no definite D call. Germline values: CDR1 SGHRS, CDR2 YFSETQ. V shed 4 bases and J shed 0 bases, with 18 bases lying between them. The CDR3 has 17 residues. CDR3 region: CASSKQAQRTSTDTQYF. The CDR3 DNA sequence: TGCGCCAGCAGCAAGCAGGCCCAGCGTACTAGCACAGATACGCAGTATTTT.

This clonotype was counted ten times or more. This chain connects TRBV18 to TRBJ2-6, with D hard to call. V gave up 3 bases and J gave up 0 bases, with 9 bases separating them. Germline V CDR1 and CDR2: KGHSH, LQKENI. The CDR3 is 16 residues long. The CDR3 coding sequence is TGTGCCAGCTCACCTGGGGATAGCTCTGGGGCCAACGTCCTGACTTTC. As protein: CASSPGDSSGANVLTF.

This clonotype turned up a few times. The rearrangement joins TRBV3-1 to TRBJ2-7, with D perhaps given as TRBD1 or TRBD2 (6 bases each). The CDR3 totals 16 residues. Germline-derived CDR1 and CDR2 are LGHDT and YNNKEL (reference sequence). V shed 6 bases and J shed 2 bases, with 20 bases lying between them. CDR3 sequence: CASRNRGGLTAYEQYF. In nucleotides, the CDR3 is TGTGCCAGCAGAAACAGAGGGGGACTTACGGCCTACGAGCAGTACTTC.

The J gene is TRBJ2-3, the V gene TRBV19; no clear D. The CDR3 totals 14 residues. Germline values: CDR1 LNHDA, CDR2 SQIVND (reference sequence). V lost 6 bases, J lost 0 bases, and 10 bases lay in between. The CDR3 spells CASSVQTSTDTQYF. CDR3 nucleotides: TGTGCCAGTAGCGTACAAACTAGCACAGATACGCAGTATTTT.

This clonotype was seen at least ten times. The rearrangement links TRBV30 to TRBJ2-7; D unclear. Per the germline V gene, CDR1 is GTSNPN and CDR2 is SVGIG (reference sequence). CDR3 length equals 12 residues. Trimming left V 4 bases short and J 4 bases short, with 11 bases between. The CDR3 reads CAWTSSGYEQYF. The CDR3 nucleotides read TGTGCCTGGACCTCTTCAGGATACGAGCAGTACTTC. Drawing the rest from reference TRBV30 and TRBJ2-7, the complete variable domain is SQTIHQWPATLVQPVGSPLSLECTVEGTSNPNLYWYRQAAGRGLQLLFYSVGIGQISSEVPQNLSASRPQDRQFILSSKKLLLSDSGFYLCAWTSSGYEQYFGPGTRLTVT.

This clonotype was seen repeatedly, ten times or more. The J gene is TRBJ1-5, the V gene TRBV30; D is uncertain. V was shortened by 1 base and J by 0 bases, with 4 bases between the two germline ends. This CDR3 is 13 amino acids long. In germline, CDR1 is GTSNPN, CDR2 SVGIG (reference sequence). CDR3 region: CAWSADSNQPQHF. Here the CDR3 DNA reads TGTGCCTGGAGTGCAGATAGCAATCAGCCCCAGCATTTT.

The rearrangement uses TRBV5-5 and TRBJ1-1, with D tentatively TRBD1 (6 bases). The CDR3 totals 13 residues. Trimming left V 4 bases short and J 4 bases short, with 11 bases between. Per germline, CDR1 SGHKS and CDR2 YYEKEE (reference sequence). The DNA of the CDR3 is TGTGCCAGCAGCATTACAGGGAGCACTGAAGCTTTCTTT. The encoded protein is CASSITGSTEAFF.

The chain recombines TRBV20-1 with TRBJ1-6, with D hard to call. CDR1 is DFQATT and CDR2 is SNEGSKA in the germline V gene (reference sequence). This CDR3 contains 15 residues. V was shortened by 0 bases and J by 7 bases, with 13 bases between the two germline ends. The CDR3 here is CSARDREQKNSPLHF. CDR3 nucleotide sequence: TGCAGTGCTAGAGATCGGGAACAGAAAAATTCACCCCTCCACTTT.

V is TRBV5-4 and J is TRBJ2-6; 9 nucleotides agree with TRBD2. The CDR3 covers 18 residues. V trimming: 4 bases; J trimming: 0 bases; junction bases outside the gene matches: 8. CDR1 and CDR2 from the germline V gene are SGHNT and YYREEE (reference sequence). For the CDR3, the DNA is TGTGCCAGCAGCCCCTTAGCGGGAGTGAGCTCTGGGGCCAACGTCCTGACTTTC. It encodes CASSPLAGVSSGANVLTF. The full variable domain, completed using reference TRBV5-4 and TRBJ2-6, is ETGVTQSPTHLIKTRGQQVTLRCSSQSGHNTVSWYQQALGQGPQFIFQYYREEENGRGNFPPRFSGLQFPNYSSELNVNALELDDSALYLCASSPLAGVSSGANVLTFGAGSRLTVL.

The V and J genes are TRBV19 and TRBJ2-7; D uncertain. V was cut by 3 bases and J by 4 bases, with 13 bases left in between. Per the germline V gene, CDR1 is LNHDA and CDR2 is SQIVND (reference sequence). The CDR3 sequence is 14 residues long. CDR3 protein: CASSMAADAYEQYF. DNA of the CDR3: TGTGCCAGTAGTATGGCGGCAGACGCTTACGAGCAGTACTTC.

The sample holds many counts of this clonotype. J is TRBJ2-4 and V is TRBV11-2, with TRBD1 identical over 7 bases. The CDR3 extends over 16 amino acids. Trimming at V came to 3 bases and at J to 6 bases, leaving 11 bases not matched to a gene. CDR1 and CDR2 from the germline V gene are SGHAT and FQNNGV. CDR3 loop: CASSFGAGTAVNIQYF. The DNA for the CDR3 is TGTGCCAGCAGCTTCGGGGCCGGGACAGCGGTAAACATTCAGTACTTC.

The chain employs TRBV20-1 and TRBJ2-3; D perhaps matches TRBD2 (6 bases). Trimming cost V 5 bases and J 1 base, with 13 bases left between them. The CDR3 totals 14 residues. Germline V CDR1 and CDR2: DFQATT, SNEGSKA (reference sequence). As DNA, the CDR3 is TGCAGTGCTGCGCGGGGACGCCGCACAGATACGCAGTATTTT. This translates into CSAARGRRTDTQYF.

The gene calls are TRBV5-1 and TRBJ2-1; D assignment may be TRBD1 or TRBD2 (5 bases each). Germline V CDR1 and CDR2: SGHRS, YFSETQ. CDR3 size: 15 residues. V lost 4 bases, J lost 2 bases, and 13 bases lay in between. CDR3: CASSGTPRPYNEQFF. CDR3 sequence (DNA): TGCGCCAGCAGCGGGACCCCAAGACCCTACAATGAGCAGTTCTTC.

This clonotype was seen ten or more times. As DNA, the CDR3 is TGTGCCAGCAGCCCGACAAGGGGGTGGAGAGATGAGCAGTTCTTC. Translated, it gives CASSPTRGWRDEQFF. V and J are TRBV7-9 and TRBJ2-1, with a possible D match to TRBD1 (6 bases). The CDR3 runs to 15 residues. Trimming removed 5 bases at V and 8 bases at J, with 19 bases between. Looked up from germline, CDR1 is SEHNR and CDR2 is FQNEAQ (reference sequence).

This clonotype was observed many times. The rearrangement uses TRBV6-1 and TRBJ2-7, with 7 bases lining up with TRBD2. Germline CDR1 reads MNHNS; CDR2 reads SASEGT. The V and J ends lost 8 bases and 3 bases, in that order; junction bases with no gene match: 10. This CDR3 is 14 amino acids long. CDR3 in amino acids: CASGPGGGSYEQYF. As DNA, the CDR3 is TGTGCCAGCGGGCCGGGTGGCGGGAGCTACGAGCAGTACTTC.

This clonotype showed up many times. The chain links TRBV20-1 to TRBJ2-7, with 14 bases aligning to TRBD2. Germline V gives CDR1 DFQATT, CDR2 SNEGSKA (reference sequence). The J segment lost 0 bases and the V segment lost 4 bases, leaving 5 bases of the junction unmatched. The CDR3 runs 16 residues. In DNA, the CDR3 is TGCAGTGCTACGGGACTAGCGGGAGTTTTCTCCTACGAGCAGTACTTC. It codes for CSATGLAGVFSYEQYF.

As concerns this clonotype: A much larger clone differs from this one at a single base, so this may be a read error. The genes are TRBV5-4 and TRBJ2-7; D uncertain. Between the trimmed V and J ends, which lost 0 bases and 6 bases, there was a span of 13 bases. CDR1 is SGHNT, CDR2 YYREEE, per germline (reference sequence). This CDR3 spans 14 amino acids. CDR3 sequence: CASSLVGGGFEQYF. The CDR3 DNA follows: TGTGCCAGCAGCTTGGTCGGCGGTGGCTTCGAGCAGTACTTC. The full variable domain, rest sourced from reference TRBV5-4 and TRBJ2-7, is ETGVTQSPTHLIKTRGQQVTLRCSSQSGHNTVSWYQQALGQGPQFIFQYYREEENGRGNFPPRFSGLQFPNYSSELNVNALELDDSALYLCASSLVGGGFEQYFGPGTRLTVT.

This clonotype was seen at least ten times. The chain recombines TRBV20-1 with TRBJ2-1, with D perhaps TRBD1 (5 bases). CDR1 and CDR2 (germline): DFQATT, SNEGSKA (reference sequence). The CDR3 length is 14 residues. V was cut by 0 bases and J by 3 bases, with 9 bases left in between. CDR3 sequence reads: CSARDRQGYNEQFF. The CDR3 coding sequence is TGCAGTGCTAGAGACCGGCAGGGCTACAATGAGCAGTTCTTC.

This clonotype was observed many times. CDR3 bases: TGTGCCACCAGCAGAGATCGGGGTTCCTACAATGAGCAGTTCTTC. Its translation: CATSRDRGSYNEQFF. J is TRBJ2-1 and V is TRBV15, with D perhaps TRBD2 (5 bases). Germline lookup yields CDR1 LNHNV and CDR2 YYDKDF (reference sequence). This CDR3 has 15 residues. V was cut by 0 bases and J by 1 base, with 7 bases left in between.

This clonotype was seen a handful of times. J is TRBJ2-1 and V is TRBV19; the D gene is possibly TRBD2 (6 bases). V was shortened by 3 bases and J by 4 bases, with 22 bases between the two germline ends. CDR3 length equals 18 residues. Germline-derived CDR1 and CDR2 are LNHDA and SQIVND (reference sequence). In DNA, the CDR3 is TGTGCCAGTAGTATGTTCGAGGGTTCGGGACTTATATACAATGAGCAGTTCTTC. Translating gives CASSMFEGSGLIYNEQFF. The variable domain in full, completed from reference TRBV19 and TRBJ2-1, reads DGGITQSPKYLFRKEGQNVTLSCEQNLNHDAMYWYRQDPGQGLRLIYYSQIVNDFQKGDIAEGYSVSREKKESFPLTVTSAQKNPTAFYLCASSMFEGSGLIYNEQFFGPGTRLTVL.

This clonotype was detected many times. The chain is built from TRBV7-8 and TRBJ2-5; a weak D match, TRBD2 (8 bases). This CDR3 has 16 amino acids. Per germline, CDR1 SGHVS and CDR2 FQNEAQ. Trimming shortened V by 5 bases and J by 5 bases, and 21 bases separated the two germline ends. The CDR3 bases are TGTGCCAGCAGCCCCCGGACTAGCCCAGGGGGGGAGACCCAGTACTTC. The encoded protein is CASSPRTSPGGETQYF.